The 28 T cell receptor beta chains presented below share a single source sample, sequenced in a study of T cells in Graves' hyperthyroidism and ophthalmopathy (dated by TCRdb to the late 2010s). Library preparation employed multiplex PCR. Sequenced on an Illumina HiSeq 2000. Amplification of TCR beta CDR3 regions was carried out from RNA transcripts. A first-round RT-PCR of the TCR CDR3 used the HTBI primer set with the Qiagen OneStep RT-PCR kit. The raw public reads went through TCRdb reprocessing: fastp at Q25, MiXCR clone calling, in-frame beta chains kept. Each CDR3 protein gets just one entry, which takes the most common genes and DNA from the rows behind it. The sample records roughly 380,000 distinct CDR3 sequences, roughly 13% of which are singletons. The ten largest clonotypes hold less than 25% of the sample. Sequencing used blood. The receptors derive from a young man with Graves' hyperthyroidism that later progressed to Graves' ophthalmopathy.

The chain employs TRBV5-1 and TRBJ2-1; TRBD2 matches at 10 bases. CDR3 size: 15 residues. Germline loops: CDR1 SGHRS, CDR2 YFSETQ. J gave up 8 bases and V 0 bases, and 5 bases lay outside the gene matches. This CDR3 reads CASSLESGGADEQFF. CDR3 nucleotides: TGCGCCAGCAGCTTGGAAAGCGGGGGGGCCGATGAGCAGTTCTTC.

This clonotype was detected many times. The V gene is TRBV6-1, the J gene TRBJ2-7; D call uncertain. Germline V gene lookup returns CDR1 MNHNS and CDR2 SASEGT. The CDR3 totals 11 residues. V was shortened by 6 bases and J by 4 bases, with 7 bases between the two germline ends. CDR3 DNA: TGTGCCAGCAGCCACCAGTACGAGCAGTACTTC. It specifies CASSHQYEQYF.

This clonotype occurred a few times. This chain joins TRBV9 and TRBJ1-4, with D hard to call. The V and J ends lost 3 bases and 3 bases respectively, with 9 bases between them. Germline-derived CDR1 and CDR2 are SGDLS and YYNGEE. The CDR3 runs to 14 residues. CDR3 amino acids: CASSDDGPNEKLFF. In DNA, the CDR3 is TGTGCCAGCAGCGACGACGGACCTAATGAAAAACTGTTTTTT.

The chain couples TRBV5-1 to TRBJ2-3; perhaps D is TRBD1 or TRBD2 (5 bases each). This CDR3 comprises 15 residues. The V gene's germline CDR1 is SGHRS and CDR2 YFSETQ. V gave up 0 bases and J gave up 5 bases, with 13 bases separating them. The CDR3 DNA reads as TGCGCCAGCAGCTTGGCCCCGGGGCGTCGAGATACGCAGTATTTT. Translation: CASSLAPGRRDTQYF.

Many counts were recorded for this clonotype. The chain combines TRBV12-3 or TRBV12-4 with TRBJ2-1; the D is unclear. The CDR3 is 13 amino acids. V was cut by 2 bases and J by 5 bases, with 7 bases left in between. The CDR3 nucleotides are TGTGCCAGCAGTTTACAACAGAACAATGAGCAGTTCTTC. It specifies CASSLQQNNEQFF.

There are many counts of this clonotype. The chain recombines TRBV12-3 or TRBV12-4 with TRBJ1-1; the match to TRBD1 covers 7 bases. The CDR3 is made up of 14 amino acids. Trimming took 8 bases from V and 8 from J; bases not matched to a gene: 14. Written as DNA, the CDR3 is TGTGCCAGCGGAAAGACAGGGCTGCTTGAGGAAGCTTTCTTT. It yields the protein CASGKTGLLEEAFF.

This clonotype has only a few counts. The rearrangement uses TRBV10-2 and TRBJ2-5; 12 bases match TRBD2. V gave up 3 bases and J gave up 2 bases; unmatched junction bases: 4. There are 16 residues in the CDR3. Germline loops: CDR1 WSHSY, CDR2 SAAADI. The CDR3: CASSDPGLAGQETQYF. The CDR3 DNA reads TGCGCCAGCAGTGATCCCGGACTAGCGGGACAAGAGACCCAGTACTTC.

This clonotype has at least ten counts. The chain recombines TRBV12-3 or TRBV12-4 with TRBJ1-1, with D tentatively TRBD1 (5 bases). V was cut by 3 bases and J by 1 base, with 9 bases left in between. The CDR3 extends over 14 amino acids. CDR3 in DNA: TGTGCCAGCAGTTTCACGACAGCGAACACTGAAGCTTTCTTT. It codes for CASSFTTANTEAFF.

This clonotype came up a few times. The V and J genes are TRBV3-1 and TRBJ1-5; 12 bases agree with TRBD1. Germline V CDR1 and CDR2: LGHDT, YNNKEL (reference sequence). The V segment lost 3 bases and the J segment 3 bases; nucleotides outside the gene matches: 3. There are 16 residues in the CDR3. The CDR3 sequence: CASSQGDRGLNQPQHF. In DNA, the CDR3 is TGTGCCAGCAGCCAGGGGGACAGGGGGCTCAATCAGCCCCAGCATTTT.

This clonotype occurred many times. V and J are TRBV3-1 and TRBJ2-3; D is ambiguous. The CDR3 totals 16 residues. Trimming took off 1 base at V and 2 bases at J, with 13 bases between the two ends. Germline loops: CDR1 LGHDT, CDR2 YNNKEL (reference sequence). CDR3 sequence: CASSQVPVSYTDTQYF. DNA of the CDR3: TGTGCCAGCAGCCAAGTCCCGGTCAGTTACACAGATACGCAGTATTTT.

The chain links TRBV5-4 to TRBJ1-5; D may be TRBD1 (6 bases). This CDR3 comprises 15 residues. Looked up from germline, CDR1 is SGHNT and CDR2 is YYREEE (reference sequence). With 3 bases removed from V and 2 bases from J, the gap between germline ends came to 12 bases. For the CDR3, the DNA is TGTGCCAGCAGCTGGGGAGGGGGGGGCAATCAGCCCCAGCATTTT. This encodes CASSWGGGGNQPQHF. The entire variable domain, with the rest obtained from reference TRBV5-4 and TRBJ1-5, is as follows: ETGVTQSPTHLIKTRGQQVTLRCSSQSGHNTVSWYQQALGQGPQFIFQYYREEENGRGNFPPRFSGLQFPNYSSELNVNALELDDSALYLCASSWGGGGNQPQHFGDGTRLSIL.

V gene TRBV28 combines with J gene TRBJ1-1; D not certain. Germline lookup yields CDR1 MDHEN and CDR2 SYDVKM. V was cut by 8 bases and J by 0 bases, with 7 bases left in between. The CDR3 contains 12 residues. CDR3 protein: CASGDLNTEAFF. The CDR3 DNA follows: TGTGCCAGCGGAGATCTGAACACTGAAGCTTTCTTT.

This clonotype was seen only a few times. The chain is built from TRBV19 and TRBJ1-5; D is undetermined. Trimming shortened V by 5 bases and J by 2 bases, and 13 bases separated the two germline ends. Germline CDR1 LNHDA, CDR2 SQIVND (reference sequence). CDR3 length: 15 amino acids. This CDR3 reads CASSLGLIGNQPQHF. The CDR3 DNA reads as TGTGCCAGTAGTCTGGGCCTTATTGGCAATCAGCCCCAGCATTTT. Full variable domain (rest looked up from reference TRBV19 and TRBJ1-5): DGGITQSPKYLFRKEGQNVTLSCEQNLNHDAMYWYRQDPGQGLRLIYYSQIVNDFQKGDIAEGYSVSREKKESFPLTVTSAQKNPTAFYLCASSLGLIGNQPQHFGDGTRLSIL.

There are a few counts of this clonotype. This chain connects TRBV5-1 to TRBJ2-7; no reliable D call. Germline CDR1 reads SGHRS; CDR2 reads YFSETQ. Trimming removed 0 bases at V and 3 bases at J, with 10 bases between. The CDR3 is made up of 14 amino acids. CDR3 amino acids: CASSLDRMNYEQYF. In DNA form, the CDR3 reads TGCGCCAGCAGCTTGGATAGGATGAACTACGAGCAGTACTTC.

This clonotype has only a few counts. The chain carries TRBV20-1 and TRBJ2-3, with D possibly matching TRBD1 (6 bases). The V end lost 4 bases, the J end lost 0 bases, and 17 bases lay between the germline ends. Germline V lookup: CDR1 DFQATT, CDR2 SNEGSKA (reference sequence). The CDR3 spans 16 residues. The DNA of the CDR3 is TGCAGTGCTAACCCTAACCCTGGACAGAGCACAGATACGCAGTATTTT. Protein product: CSANPNPGQSTDTQYF.

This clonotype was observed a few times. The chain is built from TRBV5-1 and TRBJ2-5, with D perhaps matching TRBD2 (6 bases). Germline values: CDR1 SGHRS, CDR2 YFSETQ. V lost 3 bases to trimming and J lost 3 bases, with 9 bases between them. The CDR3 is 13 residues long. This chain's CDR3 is CASSSGTEETQYF. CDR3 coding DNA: TGCGCCAGCAGCTCCGGGACTGAAGAGACCCAGTACTTC.

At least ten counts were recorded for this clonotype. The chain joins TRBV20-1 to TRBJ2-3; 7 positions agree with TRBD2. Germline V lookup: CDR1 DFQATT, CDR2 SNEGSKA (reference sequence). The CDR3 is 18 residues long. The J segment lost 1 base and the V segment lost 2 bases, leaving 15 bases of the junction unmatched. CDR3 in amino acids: CSARTPLSSGLRTDTQYF. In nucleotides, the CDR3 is TGCAGTGCTAGAACCCCCCTAAGTAGCGGGCTTCGCACAGATACGCAGTATTTT.

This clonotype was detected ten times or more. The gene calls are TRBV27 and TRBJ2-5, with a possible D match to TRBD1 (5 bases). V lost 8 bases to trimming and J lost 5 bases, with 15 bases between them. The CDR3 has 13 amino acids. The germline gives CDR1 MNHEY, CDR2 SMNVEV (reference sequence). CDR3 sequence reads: CASLPGIMETQYF. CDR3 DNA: TGTGCCAGCCTCCCAGGGATTATGGAGACCCAGTACTTC.

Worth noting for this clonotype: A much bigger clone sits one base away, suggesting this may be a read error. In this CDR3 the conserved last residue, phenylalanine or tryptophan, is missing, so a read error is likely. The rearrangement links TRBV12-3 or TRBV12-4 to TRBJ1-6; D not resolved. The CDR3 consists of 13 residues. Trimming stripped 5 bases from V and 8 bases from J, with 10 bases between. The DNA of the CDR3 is TGTGCCAGCAGTGCGACGTGGGATTCACCCCTCCACCTT. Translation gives CASSATWDSPLHL.

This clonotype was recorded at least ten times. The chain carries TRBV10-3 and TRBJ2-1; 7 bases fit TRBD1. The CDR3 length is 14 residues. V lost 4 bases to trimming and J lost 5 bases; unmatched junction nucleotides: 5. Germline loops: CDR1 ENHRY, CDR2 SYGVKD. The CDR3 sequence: CAISGQGGHNEQFF. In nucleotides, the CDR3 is TGTGCCATCAGTGGACAGGGTGGGCACAATGAGCAGTTCTTC.

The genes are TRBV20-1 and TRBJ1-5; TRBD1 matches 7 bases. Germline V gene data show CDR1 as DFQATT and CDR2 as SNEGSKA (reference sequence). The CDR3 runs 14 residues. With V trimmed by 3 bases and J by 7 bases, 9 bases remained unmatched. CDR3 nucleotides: TGCAGTGCTAGCCGATCCGACAGGGACCAGCCCCAGCATTTT. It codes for CSASRSDRDQPQHF.

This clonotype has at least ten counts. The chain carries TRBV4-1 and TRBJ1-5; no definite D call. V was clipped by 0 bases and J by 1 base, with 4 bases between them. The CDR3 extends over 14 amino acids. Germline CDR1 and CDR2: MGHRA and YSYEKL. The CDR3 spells CASSQDLSNQPQHF. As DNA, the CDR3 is TGCGCCAGCAGCCAAGACCTGAGCAATCAGCCCCAGCATTTT.

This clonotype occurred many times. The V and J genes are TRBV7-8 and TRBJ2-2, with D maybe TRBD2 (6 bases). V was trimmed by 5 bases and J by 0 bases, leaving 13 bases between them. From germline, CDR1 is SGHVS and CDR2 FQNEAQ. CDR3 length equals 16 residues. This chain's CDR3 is CASSPAEGPNTGELFF. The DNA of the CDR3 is TGTGCCAGCAGCCCAGCGGAGGGCCCGAACACCGGGGAGCTGTTTTTT.

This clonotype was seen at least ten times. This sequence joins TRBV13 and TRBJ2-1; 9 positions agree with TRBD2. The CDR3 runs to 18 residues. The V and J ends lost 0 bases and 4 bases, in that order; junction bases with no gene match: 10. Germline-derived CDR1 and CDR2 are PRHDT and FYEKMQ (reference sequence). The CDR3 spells CASSLGLGSGGHYNEQFF. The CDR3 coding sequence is TGTGCCAGCAGCTTAGGCCTAGGTAGCGGGGGCCATTACAATGAGCAGTTCTTC.

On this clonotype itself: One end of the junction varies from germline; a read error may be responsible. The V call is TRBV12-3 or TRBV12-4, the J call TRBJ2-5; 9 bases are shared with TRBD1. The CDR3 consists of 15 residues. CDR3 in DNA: TGTGCCAGCAGTTCAGGACAGGGGAGCTTAGAGGCCCAGTACTTC. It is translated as CASSSGQGSLEAQYF.

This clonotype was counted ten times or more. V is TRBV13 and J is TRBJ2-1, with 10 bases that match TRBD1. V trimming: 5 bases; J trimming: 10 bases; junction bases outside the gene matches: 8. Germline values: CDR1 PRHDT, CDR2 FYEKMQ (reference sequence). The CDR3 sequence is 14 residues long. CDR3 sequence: CASSDRDRGLEQFF. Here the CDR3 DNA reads TGTGCCAGCAGCGACCGGGACAGGGGTTTGGAGCAGTTCTTC.

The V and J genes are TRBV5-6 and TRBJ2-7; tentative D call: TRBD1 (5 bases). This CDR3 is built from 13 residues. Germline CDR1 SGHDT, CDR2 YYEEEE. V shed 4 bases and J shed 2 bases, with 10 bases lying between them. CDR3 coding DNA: TGTGCCAGCAGCCTCAGGGTCGCCTACGAGCAGTACTTC. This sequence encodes CASSLRVAYEQYF.

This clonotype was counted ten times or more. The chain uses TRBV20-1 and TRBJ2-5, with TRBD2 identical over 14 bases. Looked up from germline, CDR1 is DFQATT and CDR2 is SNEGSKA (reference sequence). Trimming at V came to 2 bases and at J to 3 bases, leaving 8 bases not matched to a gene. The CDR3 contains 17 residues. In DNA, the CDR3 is TGCAGTGCTAGAAGGAGCCGGGGACTAGCGGGGGAAGAGACCCAGTACTTC. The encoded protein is CSARRSRGLAGEETQYF.